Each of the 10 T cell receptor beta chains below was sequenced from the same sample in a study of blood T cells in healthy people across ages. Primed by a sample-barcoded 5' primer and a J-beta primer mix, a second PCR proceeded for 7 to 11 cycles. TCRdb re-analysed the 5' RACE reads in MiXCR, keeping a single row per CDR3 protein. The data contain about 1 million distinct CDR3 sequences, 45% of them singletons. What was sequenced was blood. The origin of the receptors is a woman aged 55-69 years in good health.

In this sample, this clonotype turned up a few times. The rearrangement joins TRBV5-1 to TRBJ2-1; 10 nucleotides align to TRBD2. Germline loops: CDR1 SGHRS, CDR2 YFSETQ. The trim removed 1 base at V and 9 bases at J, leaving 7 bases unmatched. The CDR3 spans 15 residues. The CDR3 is CASSLTSGKGFEQFF. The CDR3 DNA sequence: TGCGCCAGCAGCTTGACTAGCGGGAAGGGCTTTGAGCAGTTCTTC. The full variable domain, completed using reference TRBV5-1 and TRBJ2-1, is KAGVTQTPRYLIKTRGQQVTLSCSPISGHRSVSWYQQTPGQGLQFLFEYFSETQRNKGNFPGRFSGRQFSNSRSEMNVSTLELGDSALYLCASSLTSGKGFEQFFGPGTRLTVL.

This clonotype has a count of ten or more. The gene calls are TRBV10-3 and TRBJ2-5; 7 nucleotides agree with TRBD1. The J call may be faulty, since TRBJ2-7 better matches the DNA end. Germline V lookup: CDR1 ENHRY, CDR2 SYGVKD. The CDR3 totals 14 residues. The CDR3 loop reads CAIRNRGTTLEQYF. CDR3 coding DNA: TGTGCCATCAGGAACAGGGGTACCACCCTCGAGCAGTACTTC.

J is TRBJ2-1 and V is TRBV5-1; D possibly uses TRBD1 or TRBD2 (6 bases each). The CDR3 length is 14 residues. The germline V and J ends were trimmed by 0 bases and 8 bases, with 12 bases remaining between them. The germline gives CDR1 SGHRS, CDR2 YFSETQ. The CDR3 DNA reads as TGCGCCAGCAGCTTGGGGGGGGCGGACGATGAGCAGTTCTTC. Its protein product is CASSLGGADDEQFF.

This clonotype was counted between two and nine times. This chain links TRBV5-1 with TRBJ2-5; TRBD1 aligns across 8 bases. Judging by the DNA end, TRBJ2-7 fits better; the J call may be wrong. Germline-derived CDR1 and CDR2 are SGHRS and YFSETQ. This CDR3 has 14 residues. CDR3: CASSGRDRPHEQYF. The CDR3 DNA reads TGCGCCAGCAGCGGCCGGGACAGGCCCCACGAGCAGTACTTC.

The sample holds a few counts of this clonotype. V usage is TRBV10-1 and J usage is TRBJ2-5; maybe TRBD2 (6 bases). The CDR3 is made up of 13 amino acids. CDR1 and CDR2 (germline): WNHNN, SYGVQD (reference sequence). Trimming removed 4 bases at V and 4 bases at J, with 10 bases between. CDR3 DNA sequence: TGCGCCAGCAGTGCGGGAGTAACAGAGACCCAGTACTTC. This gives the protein CASSAGVTETQYF.

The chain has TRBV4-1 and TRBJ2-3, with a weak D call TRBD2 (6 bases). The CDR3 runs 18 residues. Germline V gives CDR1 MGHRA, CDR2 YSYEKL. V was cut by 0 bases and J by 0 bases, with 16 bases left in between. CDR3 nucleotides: TGCGCCAGCAGCCAAGAGCGGGCTGCGGCGGGAAGCACAGATACGCAGTATTTT. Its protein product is CASSQERAAAGSTDTQYF.

CDR3 loop: CSARATNGEDTQYF. CDR3 DNA: TGCAGTGCTAGAGCAACCAACGGGGAGGATACGCAGTATTTT. The chain links TRBV20-1 to TRBJ2-3; D is perhaps TRBD2 (5 bases). In germline, CDR1 is DFQATT, CDR2 SNEGSKA (reference sequence). The V end was cut by 1 base, the J end by 6 bases, with 14 bases between. The CDR3 spans 14 residues.

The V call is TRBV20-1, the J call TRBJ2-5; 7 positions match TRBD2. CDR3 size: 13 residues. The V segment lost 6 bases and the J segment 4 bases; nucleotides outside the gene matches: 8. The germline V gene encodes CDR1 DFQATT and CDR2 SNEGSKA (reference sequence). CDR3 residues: CSAEGRDGETQYF. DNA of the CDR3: TGCAGTGCAGAAGGGAGGGATGGAGAGACCCAGTACTTC.

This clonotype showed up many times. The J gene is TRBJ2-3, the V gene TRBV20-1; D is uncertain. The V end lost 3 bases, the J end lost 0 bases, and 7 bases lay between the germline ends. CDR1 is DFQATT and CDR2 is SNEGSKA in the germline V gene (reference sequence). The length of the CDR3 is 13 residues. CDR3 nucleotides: TGCAGTGCTAGGTGGATTAGCACAGATACGCAGTATTTT. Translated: CSARWISTDTQYF.

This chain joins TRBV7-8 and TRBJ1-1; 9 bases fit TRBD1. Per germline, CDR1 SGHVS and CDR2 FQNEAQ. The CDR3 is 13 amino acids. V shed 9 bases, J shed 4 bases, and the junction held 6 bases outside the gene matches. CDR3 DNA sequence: TGTGCCAGTAGGGACAGGGTGGCCACTGAAGCTTTCTTT. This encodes CASRDRVATEAFF.